This passage covers 31 T cell receptor beta chains from one sample sequenced in a study of CD8+ T cells in alopecia areata. Extracted from the samples, RNA was reverse transcribed into cDNA to serve as the sequencing template. The table came from immunoSEQ multiplex PCR; TCRdb's copy has only in-frame clones and leaves some out. Altogether 200,000 to 250,000 clones are present, around three fifths being singletons, with the ten largest covering over 0.4%. This specimen was CD4+ T cells sorted from blood, taken at week 0. All receptors derive from a human donor with alopecia areata.

In this sample, this clone turned up once. J is TRBJ2-4 and V is TRBV7-8; no clear D. The CDR3 is made up of 16 amino acids. Trimming removed 1 base from V and 0 bases from J, with 10 bases in between. The germline CDR1 and CDR2 sequences are SGHVS and FQNEAQ. CDR3 residues: CASSLGRVLAKNIQYF. The CDR3, as DNA: TGTGCCAGCAGCTTAGGGAGAGTCCTAGCCAAAAACATTCAGTACTTC.

This clone occurred a few times. The chain recombines TRBV5-1 with TRBJ1-3; a weak D match, TRBD1 (5 bases). The V end lost 0 bases, the J end lost 0 bases, and 19 bases lay between the germline ends. The CDR3 runs to 19 residues. CDR1 is SGHRS, CDR2 YFSETQ, per germline. The CDR3 nucleotides are TGCGCCAGCAGCTTGGCCGGGAGGGGCCGTCGGAACTCTGGAAACACCATATATTTT. Its protein product is CASSLAGRGRRNSGNTIYF.

The rearrangement joins TRBV7-8 to TRBJ2-7; 9 bases map to TRBD1. The length of the CDR3 is 13 residues. CDR1 SGHVS and CDR2 FQNEAQ come from the germline V gene. Trimming took 4 bases from V and 6 from J; bases not matched to a gene: 4. The CDR3, as DNA: TGTGCCAGCAGCTCCGGGACAGGGTCCGAGCAGTACTTC. Translated, it gives CASSSGTGSEQYF.

The CDR3 bases are TGTGCCAGCAGTGAAGGGCGGAAGCGGGAGGGATCCTACGAGCAGTACTTC. The encoded protein is CASSEGRKREGSYEQYF. The chain has TRBV25-1 and TRBJ2-7; 10 nucleotides match TRBD2. The CDR3 totals 17 residues. Unmatched junction bases numbered 8, after V lost 2 bases and J lost 1 base. Germline CDR1 and CDR2: MGHDK and SYGVNS.

The chain links TRBV9 to TRBJ1-2; D unresolved. CDR1 and CDR2 (germline): SGDLS, YYNGEE. The CDR3 totals 13 residues. V was pared by 3 bases and J by 6 bases, with 12 bases between. The CDR3 DNA sequence: TGTGCCAGCAGCGCCCTAAATCAGAATGGCTACACCTTC. Protein sequence: CASSALNQNGYTF.

This sequence joins TRBV29-1 and TRBJ2-2, with 13 bases aligning to TRBD2. The CDR3 loop spans 16 amino acids. Germline trimming cut 4 bases from V and 4 bases from J; bases unmatched to any gene: 6. Germline values: CDR1 SQVTM, CDR2 ANQGSEA. The CDR3 DNA is TGCAGCGTTGGACTAGCGGGGGGCCCTCCCACCGGGGAGCTGTTTTTT. This translates into CSVGLAGGPPTGELFF.

This clone was seen only a few times. The V and J genes are TRBV18 and TRBJ2-4; D gene uncertain. Germline V gene data show CDR1 as KGHSH and CDR2 as LQKENI. This CDR3 has 17 amino acids. The V gene lost 6 bases and the J gene lost 0 bases, with 18 bases spanning the gap. The CDR3 region is CASSQDLGHRAKNIQYF. The CDR3 nucleotides are TGTGCCAGCTCCCAGGACCTGGGTCATAGAGCCAAAAACATTCAGTACTTC. The variable domain in full, completed from reference TRBV18 and TRBJ2-4, reads NAGVMQNPRHLVRRRGQEARLRCSPMKGHSHVYWYRQLPEEGLKFMVYLQKENIIDESGMPKERFSAEFPKEGPSILRIQQVVRGDSAAYFCASSQDLGHRAKNIQYFGAGTRLSVL.

The V gene is TRBV9, the J gene TRBJ2-7; 9 bases line up with TRBD1. There are 16 residues in the CDR3. V dropped 4 bases and J dropped 0; count of bases not matched to a gene: 8. Germline assignment: CDR1 SGDLS and CDR2 YYNGEE. This CDR3 is CASSPRGQGVSYEQYF. As DNA, the CDR3 is TGTGCCAGCAGCCCCCGGGGACAGGGTGTCTCCTACGAGCAGTACTTC.

J is TRBJ1-1 and V is TRBV7-3; D ambiguous. This CDR3 is built from 13 residues. V shed 2 bases and J shed 9 bases, with 13 bases lying between them. Germline CDR1 and CDR2: SGHTA and FQGTGA. This CDR3 is CASSLGSQRQAFF. CDR3 in DNA: TGTGCCAGCAGCTTAGGGAGCCAGCGACAAGCTTTCTTT.

The rearrangement uses TRBV6-5 and TRBJ2-7; 7 nucleotides align to TRBD2. V shed 5 bases, J shed 3 bases, and the junction held 7 bases outside the gene matches. The length of the CDR3 is 14 residues. CDR1 and CDR2 from the germline V gene are MNHEY and SVGAGI. The CDR3: CASSELAPFYEQYF. DNA of the CDR3: TGTGCCAGCAGTGAACTAGCGCCGTTCTACGAGCAGTACTTC.

This clone was seen repeatedly, ten times or more. For the CDR3, the DNA is TGTGCCAGCAGCGCGACAGGGGGAACCGGGGAGCTGTTTTTT. The encoded protein is CASSATGGTGELFF. The chain links TRBV5-4 to TRBJ2-2; 9 bases map to TRBD1. This CDR3 spans 14 amino acids. With 4 bases clipped from V and 5 bases from J, the junction kept 3 bases outside the gene matches. Germline values: CDR1 SGHNT, CDR2 YYREEE (reference sequence).

V usage is TRBV29-1 and J usage is TRBJ2-5; 7 bases line up with TRBD2. With V trimmed by 5 bases and J by 2 bases, 5 bases remained unmatched. Germline V gene data show CDR1 as SQVTM and CDR2 as ANQGSEA. CDR3 length equals 13 residues. The CDR3 DNA reads as TGCAGCGTTCGCTCTAGCGGACAAGAGACCCAGTACTTC. It codes for CSVRSSGQETQYF.

This clone has just a few counts. The chain couples TRBV5-4 to TRBJ2-5; weak D call: TRBD1 (6 bases). V was cut by 4 bases and J by 2 bases, with 15 bases left in between. The germline gives CDR1 SGHNT, CDR2 YYREEE (reference sequence). This CDR3 is built from 15 residues. The DNA for the CDR3 is TGTGCCAGCAGCCACAGGACAGAAAGGCAAGAGACCCAGTACTTC. Amino acid sequence: CASSHRTERQETQYF.

The J gene is TRBJ2-6, the V gene TRBV6-5; possibly TRBD1 or TRBD2 for D (5 bases each). CDR1 and CDR2 from the germline V gene are MNHEY and SVGAGI. Trimming left V 7 bases short and J 0 bases short, with 10 bases between. This CDR3 has 15 residues. The CDR3 bases are TGTGCCAGCAAAGGGACGGCCTCTGGGGCCAACGTCCTGACTTTC. It codes for CASKGTASGANVLTF.

The J gene is TRBJ2-3, the V gene TRBV6-1, with a tentative D call TRBD2 (5 bases). The germline V gene has CDR1 MNHNS and CDR2 SASEGT. The CDR3 extends over 15 amino acids. V was trimmed by 4 bases and J by 3 bases, leaving 14 bases between them. The CDR3 DNA reads as TGTGCCAGCAGTGGTGGAGGAGTGCGGACAGATACGCAGTATTTT. This codes for CASSGGGVRTDTQYF.

This clone occurred once. The rearrangement uses TRBV5-1 and TRBJ2-5, with D possibly matching TRBD1 (6 bases). Germline values: CDR1 SGHRS, CDR2 YFSETQ. The CDR3 runs 13 residues. The V and J ends lost 4 bases and 5 bases respectively, with 12 bases between them. Here the CDR3 DNA reads TGCGCCAGCAGCCAATTCCAGGGGGAGACCCAGTACTTC. Amino acid sequence: CASSQFQGETQYF.

This clone was detected a few times. V gene TRBV19 combines with J gene TRBJ2-5, with D uncertain. Trimming cost V 1 base and J 1 base, with 10 bases left between them. From germline, CDR1 is LNHDA and CDR2 SQIVND (reference sequence). The CDR3 has 15 residues. CDR3 nucleotides: TGTGCCAGTAGTATAGTCGGACGGACCCAAGAGACCCAGTACTTC. As protein: CASSIVGRTQETQYF.

The genes are TRBV29-1 and TRBJ1-5; weak D call: TRBD1 (5 bases). Germline lookup yields CDR1 SQVTM and CDR2 ANQGSEA. V was trimmed by 7 bases and J by 4 bases, leaving 11 bases between them. This CDR3 is built from 12 residues. DNA of the CDR3: TGCAGCGCCGGGACCCTTAATCAGCCCCAGCATTTT. It is translated as CSAGTLNQPQHF.

The genes are TRBV7-2 and TRBJ2-1, with 8 bases lining up with TRBD2. This CDR3 is 19 amino acids long. V shed 2 bases, J shed 6 bases, and the junction held 18 bases outside the gene matches. Germline V gene sequence: CDR1 SGHTA, CDR2 FQGNSA. CDR3 in DNA: TGTGCCAGCAGCTTAAGCCGGGGGACTAGGGGCCCTCTATCCAATGAGCAGTTCTTC. This codes for CASSLSRGTRGPLSNEQFF.

This clone was seen only a few times. The rearrangement joins TRBV29-1 to TRBJ1-4; 7 bases fit TRBD1. Looked up from germline, CDR1 is SQVTM and CDR2 is ANQGSEA. V was pared by 1 base and J by 5 bases, with 4 bases of the junction left unmatched. The CDR3 is made up of 14 amino acids. For the CDR3, the DNA is TGCAGCGTTGAAGGGACAGGATCGAATGAAAAACTGTTTTTT. Protein product: CSVEGTGSNEKLFF.

This clone showed up just a few times. This chain connects TRBV13 to TRBJ1-2, with no clear D. The CDR3 runs to 16 residues. Between the trimmed V and J ends, which lost 7 bases and 3 bases, there was a span of 21 bases. Germline V gene lookup returns CDR1 PRHDT and CDR2 FYEKMQ (reference sequence). In nucleotides, the CDR3 is TGTGCCAGCACCCTTATACCTACCAGGCGGGACTATGGCTACACCTTC. The encoded protein is CASTLIPTRRDYGYTF.

The chain links TRBV30 to TRBJ2-7; 7 nucleotides align to TRBD1. Germline V gives CDR1 GTSNPN, CDR2 SVGIG (reference sequence). J gave up 2 bases and V 3 bases, and 1 base lay outside the gene matches. The CDR3 consists of 12 residues. The CDR3: CAWSGQAYEQYF. CDR3 DNA: TGTGCCTGGAGCGGACAGGCCTACGAGCAGTACTTC.

This chain links TRBV30 with TRBJ2-5; tentative D call: TRBD2 (6 bases). Germline V CDR1 and CDR2: GTSNPN, SVGIG (reference sequence). V dropped 3 bases and J dropped 7 bases, with 18 bases sitting between them. The CDR3 contains 14 residues. This chain's CDR3 is CAWRIKGRDGTQYF. The CDR3 region has the DNA TGTGCCTGGAGGATAAAAGGGCGGGACGGGACCCAGTACTTC. Based on the CDR3 plus reference TRBV30 and TRBJ2-5, the full variable domain is SQTIHQWPATLVQPVGSPLSLECTVEGTSNPNLYWYRQAAGRGLQLLFYSVGIGQISSEVPQNLSASRPQDRQFILSSKKLLLSDSGFYLCAWRIKGRDGTQYFGPGTRLLVL.

The rearrangement links TRBV6-5 to TRBJ2-7; the D gene is possibly TRBD1 (6 bases). This CDR3 spans 16 amino acids. V gave up 4 bases and J gave up 2 bases, with 18 bases separating them. The V gene's germline CDR1 is MNHEY and CDR2 SVGAGI. CDR3 sequence: CASSSPGQTPTYEQYF. For the CDR3, the DNA is TGTGCCAGCAGTTCGCCTGGACAGACACCGACCTACGAGCAGTACTTC.

The chain joins TRBV30 to TRBJ2-3, with unresolved D. The CDR3 is 12 residues long. Trimming removed 3 bases from V and 6 bases from J, with 10 bases in between. The V gene's germline CDR1 is GTSNPN and CDR2 SVGIG (reference sequence). CDR3 sequence: CAWRESGDTQYF. DNA of the CDR3: TGTGCCTGGAGGGAATCCGGGGATACGCAGTATTTT.

The table lists this clone with a count of one. This sequence joins TRBV11-2 and TRBJ1-4; 9 positions agree with TRBD1. V shed 6 bases and J 0 bases; nucleotides not matched to a gene: 5. This CDR3 is built from 16 residues. Germline CDR1 and CDR2: SGHAT and FQNNGV. CDR3 residues: CASSYDRGATNEKLFF. CDR3 in DNA: TGTGCCAGCAGTTACGACAGGGGGGCAACTAATGAAAAACTGTTTTTT.

This sequence joins TRBV5-4 and TRBJ2-3, with TRBD1 identical over 7 bases. The trim removed 4 bases at V and 6 bases at J, leaving 5 bases unmatched. The CDR3 has 13 residues. Germline V gene sequence: CDR1 SGHNT, CDR2 YYREEE (reference sequence). The CDR3 DNA reads as TGTGCCAGCAGCACGACAGGGTCGGATACGCAGTATTTT. It translates to CASSTTGSDTQYF.

V is TRBV6-1 and J is TRBJ1-4, with 9 bases that match TRBD1. The CDR3 has 15 amino acids. Looked up from germline, CDR1 is MNHNS and CDR2 is SASEGT. The trim removed 5 bases at V and 4 bases at J, leaving 5 bases unmatched. The CDR3 coding sequence is TGTGCCAGCAGTCTTTGGACAGGGGATAATGAAAAACTGTTTTTT. Translated: CASSLWTGDNEKLFF.

The V and J genes are TRBV7-3 and TRBJ2-3; D is perhaps TRBD2 (5 bases). The V gene lost 0 bases and the J gene lost 11 bases, with 12 bases spanning the gap. The V gene's germline CDR1 is SGHTA and CDR2 FQGTGA. This CDR3 is 13 amino acids long. CDR3 loop: CASSLTTGYMQYF. The CDR3 coding sequence is TGTGCCAGCAGCTTAACGACGGGATACATGCAGTATTTT.

The genes are TRBV25-1 and TRBJ1-2; TRBD1 matches 7 bases. There are 12 residues in the CDR3. The germline gives CDR1 MGHDK, CDR2 SYGVNS. The V segment lost 10 bases and the J segment 3 bases; nucleotides outside the gene matches: 5. CDR3 nucleotides: TGTGCCACCCGACAGGGAGACTATGGCTACACCTTC. The encoded protein is CATRQGDYGYTF.

The rearrangement uses TRBV4-1 and TRBJ2-3; D might be TRBD1 (6 bases). Trimming stripped 2 bases from V and 9 bases from J, with 12 bases between. This CDR3 comprises 13 residues. CDR1 and CDR2 (germline): MGHRA, YSYEKL. In DNA form, the CDR3 reads TGCGCCAGCAGCCAAAGGTGGGGGCAGACGCAGTATTTT. Translating it yields CASSQRWGQTQYF.